This TCR beta chain was captured in a study of T-cell reconstitution after alpha-beta-depleted transplantation in children. This clonotype was counted a few times. Library preparation (for TCRbeta) was performed with unique molecular identifiers. TCRdb passed the PCR reads through MiXCR, listing each CDR3 protein once. Seen here are 600,000 to 700,000 distinct CDR3 sequences, roughly 15% observed once, and the top ten hold 0.85% to 1.3%. This CDR3 has 19 amino acids. Germline CDR1 MNHEY, CDR2 SMNVEV (reference sequence). Trimming cost V 5 bases and J 0 bases; bases outside gene matches: 11. This material consisted of PBMCs from the stem cell graft donor, taken from the stem cell graft. This receptor was identified in a human donor who donated a stem cell graft to a child with acute myeloid leukemia. This chain links TRBV27 with TRBJ2-1; the match to TRBD1 covers 12 bases. CDR3 in DNA: TGTGCCAGCAGTGGGACAGGGGGCCGAAGGGGGAGCTCCTACAATGAGCAGTTCTTC. It specifies CASSGTGGRRGSSYNEQFF.